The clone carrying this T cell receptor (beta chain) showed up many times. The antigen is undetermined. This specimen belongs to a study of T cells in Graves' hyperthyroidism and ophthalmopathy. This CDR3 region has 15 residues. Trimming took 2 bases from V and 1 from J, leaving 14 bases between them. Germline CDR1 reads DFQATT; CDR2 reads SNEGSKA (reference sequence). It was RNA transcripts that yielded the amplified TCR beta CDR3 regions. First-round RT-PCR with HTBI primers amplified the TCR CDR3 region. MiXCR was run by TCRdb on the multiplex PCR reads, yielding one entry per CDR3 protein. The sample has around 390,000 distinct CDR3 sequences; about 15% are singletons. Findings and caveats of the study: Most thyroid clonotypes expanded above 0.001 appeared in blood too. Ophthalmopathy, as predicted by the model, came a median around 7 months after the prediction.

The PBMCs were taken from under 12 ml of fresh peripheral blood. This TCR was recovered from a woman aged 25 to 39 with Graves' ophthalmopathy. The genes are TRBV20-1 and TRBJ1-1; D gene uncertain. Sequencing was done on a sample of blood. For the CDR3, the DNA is TGCAGTGCTAGACGGACGGAAGCCACGAACACTGAAGCTTTCTTT. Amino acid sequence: CSARRTEATNTEAFF.